This TCR beta chain was profiled in a study of patients and donors after allogeneic stem cell transplantation. Via MiXCR, TCRdb re-called the RT-PCR reads, giving one row per CDR3 protein. This table has 200,000 to 250,000 distinct CDR3 sequences, 12% to 15% appearing once. This CDR3 spans 17 amino acids. Germline trimming cut 2 bases from V and 1 base from J; bases unmatched to any gene: 12. Per the germline V gene, CDR1 is DFQATT and CDR2 is SNEGSKA (reference sequence). This clonotype was seen at least ten times. Sequencing was performed on blood, either unsorted or a sorted T cell fraction (not recorded which). V gene TRBV20-1 combines with J gene TRBJ2-3, with 7 nucleotides matching TRBD1. The TCR was taken from a human donor who was either an allogeneic HSCT recipient or a stem cell or donor lymphocyte infusion donor (not recorded which). It is not recorded whose cells these are; they may come from a transplant donor. DNA of the CDR3: TGCAGTGCTAGATCCGGGACAGCTTTTATTCGCACAGATACGCAGTATTTT. Protein: CSARSGTAFIRTDTQYF.